This TCR beta chain was found in a study of CD4+ T cells in melanoma. Sequencing was performed with immunoSEQ multiplex PCR; in TCRdb, only in-frame clones are kept and a portion is missing. The data contain about 15,000 clones, roughly three fifths of them singletons. Input material: cells from a culture (not recorded whether cultured in vitro). This clonotype was obtained from a human donor with melanoma.

As DNA, the CDR3 is TGTGCCAGCAGACCCGGACAGGGCGTCGCCGAGCAGTACTTC. It is translated as CASRPGQGVAEQYF. The V gene is TRBV7-6, the J gene TRBJ2-7; 8 bases agree with TRBD1. J lost 6 bases, V lost 6 bases, and 10 bases had no gene match. The CDR3 is made up of 14 amino acids. CDR1 and CDR2 from the germline V gene are SGHVS and FNYEAQ.